One and the same sample provided the 27 T cell receptor beta chains below, sequenced in a study of blood T cell repertoires in COVID-19. The table came from immunoSEQ multiplex PCR; TCRdb's copy has only in-frame clones and leaves some out. The repertoire holds over 70,000 clones, with 65% to 90% as singletons. Sequencing was done on a sample of peripheral blood. The receptors stem from a human donor in a cohort sampled during active COVID-19.

The rearrangement joins TRBV24-1 to TRBJ1-1; possible D gene TRBD1, 5 bases. Per the germline V gene, CDR1 is KGHDR and CDR2 is SFDVKD. Between the trimmed V and J ends, which lost 9 bases and 1 base, there was a span of 11 bases. The CDR3 spans 13 residues. The CDR3 DNA sequence: TGTGCCACCGGGGGGAGTACGAACACTGAAGCTTTCTTT. It encodes CATGGSTNTEAFF.

The chain recombines TRBV3-1 (or the pseudogene TRBV3-2) with TRBJ2-7; 10 nucleotides agree with TRBD1. The CDR3 consists of 15 residues. V was clipped by 4 bases and J by 2 bases; unmatched bases: 5. CDR1 and CDR2 (germline): LGHDT, YNNKEL (reference sequence). CDR3 in amino acids: CASSPRDRGTYEQYF. The CDR3 DNA reads TGTGCCAGCAGCCCCCGGGACAGGGGCACCTACGAGCAGTACTTC.

The chain has TRBV27 and TRBJ2-7; the match to TRBD1 covers 7 bases. The CDR3 runs 12 residues. V lost 4 bases and J lost 6; bases outside the gene matches: 3. CDR1 and CDR2 from the germline V gene are MNHEY and SMNVEV (reference sequence). In nucleotides, the CDR3 is TGTGCCAGCAGTTCGTACAGGGGCGAGCAGTACTTC. This translates into CASSSYRGEQYF.

This chain uses TRBV4-1 with TRBJ1-2, with TRBD1 identical over 9 bases. J gave up 3 bases and V 2 bases, and 10 bases lay outside the gene matches. This CDR3 contains 17 residues. Germline V gene lookup returns CDR1 MGHRA and CDR2 YSYEKL. In DNA, the CDR3 is TGCGCCAGCAGCCAAAACACAGGGGGCGCATCCGACTATGGCTACACCTTC. Its translation: CASSQNTGGASDYGYTF.

Here the CDR3 DNA reads TGCGCCAGCACCCAAGGGGAAGGGCTGAAGGGAACTGAAGCTTTCTTT. It yields the protein CASTQGEGLKGTEAFF. The chain is built from TRBV23-1 and TRBJ1-1, with a tentative D call TRBD1 (5 bases). TRBV23-1 is labeled an ORF, and its function is uncertain. The CDR3 extends over 16 amino acids. V was cut by 7 bases and J by 5 bases, with 23 bases left in between.

V is TRBV7-3 and J is TRBJ2-3; 9 nucleotides line up with TRBD1. Germline-derived CDR1 and CDR2 are SGHTA and FQGTGA. J was trimmed by 5 bases and V by 4 bases; bases with no gene match: 10. The CDR3 has 16 residues. The CDR3 protein is CASSSTGGARGDTQYF. CDR3 bases: TGTGCCAGCAGCTCCACAGGGGGCGCACGGGGAGATACGCAGTATTTT.

This sequence joins TRBV10-3 and TRBJ1-6, with D maybe TRBD1 (6 bases). CDR1 ENHRY and CDR2 SYGVKD come from the germline V gene. The V end lost 2 bases, the J end lost 5 bases, and 13 bases lay between the germline ends. The CDR3 has 16 residues. CDR3 in amino acids: CAISEGRGGDNSPLHF. CDR3 nucleotides: TGTGCCATCAGTGAGGGGAGAGGGGGAGATAATTCACCCCTCCACTTT.

This chain links TRBV3-1 (or the pseudogene TRBV3-2) with TRBJ1-2; D is unclear. This CDR3 comprises 16 residues. Germline V gene lookup returns CDR1 LGHDT and CDR2 YNNKEL (reference sequence). Trimming pared 0 bases from V and 4 bases from J, leaving 15 bases between. CDR3: CASSQDFGVRTYGYTF. The CDR3 DNA reads as TGTGCCAGCAGCCAAGATTTCGGGGTCCGCACCTATGGCTACACCTTC.

The V and J genes are TRBV27 and TRBJ2-2, with 10 bases lining up with TRBD1. The V and J ends lost 7 bases and 7 bases, in that order; junction bases with no gene match: 15. Germline CDR1 reads MNHEY; CDR2 reads SMNVEV (reference sequence). The CDR3 extends over 17 amino acids. CDR3 DNA: TGTGCCAGCAAACAAACCTTGACAGGGGGCGCCGGCGGGGAGCTGTTTTTT. Encoded protein: CASKQTLTGGAGGELFF.

The chain has TRBV9 and TRBJ2-7, with D possibly being TRBD1 (6 bases). The V end lost 0 bases, the J end lost 3 bases, and 19 bases lay between the germline ends. From germline, CDR1 is SGDLS and CDR2 YYNGEE. The CDR3 totals 17 residues. CDR3: CASSVEVGLVRGYEQYF. The CDR3 DNA follows: TGTGCCAGCAGCGTAGAAGTCGGATTGGTCAGGGGCTACGAGCAGTACTTC. Full variable domain (remainder filled in from reference TRBV9 and TRBJ2-7): DSGVTQTPKHLITATGQRVTLRCSPRSGDLSVYWYQQSLDQGLQFLIQYYNGEERAKGNILERFSAQQFPDLHSELNLSSLELGDSALYFCASSVEVGLVRGYEQYFGPGTRLTVT.

CDR3 protein: CASTEGGSYEQYF. DNA for the CDR3: TGTGCCAGCACCGAAGGGGGATCCTACGAGCAGTACTTC. The V and J genes are TRBV28 and TRBJ2-7; perhaps TRBD1 as D (6 bases). With 7 bases removed from V and 1 base from J, the gap between germline ends came to 11 bases. Germline loops: CDR1 MDHEN, CDR2 SYDVKM. The CDR3 consists of 13 residues.

V gene TRBV5-5 combines with J gene TRBJ1-1, with a possible D match to TRBD1 (5 bases). The CDR3 loop spans 13 amino acids. Germline CDR1 SGHKS, CDR2 YYEKEE (reference sequence). Trimming pared 3 bases from V and 0 bases from J, leaving 6 bases between. In DNA form, the CDR3 reads TGTGCCAGCAGCTCCAGGGTGAACACTGAAGCTTTCTTT. Translated, it gives CASSSRVNTEAFF.

V and J are TRBV2 and TRBJ2-3; no firm D call. This CDR3 is built from 13 residues. Trimming left V 7 bases short and J 0 bases short, with 8 bases between. Germline V gene data show CDR1 as SNHLY and CDR2 as FYNNEI. The CDR3 region has the DNA TGTGCCAGCATGGTAACAAGCACAGATACGCAGTATTTT. This encodes CASMVTSTDTQYF. Drawing the rest from reference TRBV2 and TRBJ2-3, the complete variable domain is EPEVTQTPSHQVTQMGQEVILRCVPISNHLYFYWYRQILGQKVEFLVSFYNNEISEKSEIFDDQFSVERPDGSNFTLKIRSTKLEDSAMYFCASMVTSTDTQYFGPGTRLTVL.

The chain is built from TRBV28 and TRBJ1-2; D gene unclear. The germline gives CDR1 MDHEN, CDR2 SYDVKM. The CDR3 totals 14 residues. V was shortened by 7 bases and J by 4 bases, with 16 bases between the two germline ends. DNA of the CDR3: TGTGCCAGCACCGAAGGCGGAACGTTCTATGGCTACACCTTC. Translating gives CASTEGGTFYGYTF.

V usage is TRBV6-2 or TRBV6-3 and J usage is TRBJ1-2; perhaps TRBD1 as D (5 bases). The CDR3 is 18 residues long. The germline V gene encodes CDR1 MNHEY and CDR2 SVGEGT. The V gene lost 3 bases and the J gene lost 5 bases, with 25 bases spanning the gap. The CDR3 DNA is TGTGCCAGCAGTTATCATCTATCATCAGGGCTGGTCTCTTATGGCTACACCTTC. It is translated as CASSYHLSSGLVSYGYTF.

This chain connects TRBV16 to TRBJ1-5, with D perhaps matching TRBD1 (5 bases). CDR3 length: 16 residues. Germline CDR1 is KGHSY and CDR2 is FQNENV. V shed 2 bases and J shed 0 bases, with 11 bases lying between them. CDR3 nucleotide sequence: TGTGCCAGCAGCCAAAGGCAGGGTTATAGCAATCAGCCCCAGCATTTT. Translating gives CASSQRQGYSNQPQHF.

The CDR3 DNA reads TGTGCCAGCTCACCAGGGACAGGGGGCGGAGGTAGCACTGAAGCTTTCTTT. Translation gives CASSPGTGGGGSTEAFF. This chain uses TRBV18 with TRBJ1-1, with 12 bases lining up with TRBD1. From germline, CDR1 is KGHSH and CDR2 LQKENI. The CDR3 runs to 17 residues. Losses at the gene ends were 2 bases for V and 4 bases for J; bases not matched to a gene: 8.

For the CDR3, the DNA is TGTGCCAGCAGTTCCCCCCAGCGGGGGGTTTACAATGAGCAGTTCTTC. This codes for CASSSPQRGVYNEQFF. This chain joins TRBV27 and TRBJ2-1, with 9 bases fitting TRBD2. The CDR3 has 16 residues. Per the germline V gene, CDR1 is MNHEY and CDR2 is SMNVEV (reference sequence). V dropped 4 bases and J dropped 4; count of bases not matched to a gene: 8.

The chain recombines TRBV12-5 with TRBJ1-2; D unresolved. CDR1 is LGHNT and CDR2 is FRNRAP in the germline V gene. The V gene lost 4 bases and the J gene lost 3 bases, with 18 bases spanning the gap. The length of the CDR3 is 16 residues. The CDR3 nucleotides are TGTGCTAGTGGTTCCCCCGAGACGGCTGAGGACTATGGCTACACCTTC. Residues: CASGSPETAEDYGYTF.

The chain uses TRBV30 and TRBJ1-6; D not resolved. From germline, CDR1 is GTSNPN and CDR2 SVGIG (reference sequence). Trimming cost V 7 bases and J 9 bases, with 16 bases left between them. The CDR3 totals 13 residues. The CDR3 DNA is TGTGCCTCCGCCGGAGTCCATAGTTCACCCCTCCACTTT. This encodes CASAGVHSSPLHF.

The chain couples TRBV5-4 to TRBJ2-1, with 7 bases identical to TRBD1. The junction had 5 bases not matched to a gene; V was cut back by 4 bases and J by 10 bases. This CDR3 region has 12 residues. Germline V gives CDR1 SGHNT, CDR2 YYREEE (reference sequence). The CDR3 sequence is CASSPRDREQFF. Here the CDR3 DNA reads TGTGCCAGCAGCCCACGGGACAGAGAGCAGTTCTTC.

The J gene is TRBJ2-7, the V gene TRBV9; possibly TRBD1 for D (6 bases). Trimming removed 3 bases at V and 5 bases at J, with 18 bases between. The CDR3 contains 15 residues. CDR1 and CDR2 from the germline V gene are SGDLS and YYNGEE. This CDR3 reads CASSDRQADGHEQYF. CDR3 DNA sequence: TGTGCCAGCAGCGATCGACAGGCGGATGGTCACGAGCAGTACTTC.

The rearrangement joins TRBV12-5 to TRBJ2-1; 12 bases agree with TRBD2. Germline CDR1 is LGHNT and CDR2 is FRNRAP. V lost 0 bases and J lost 1; bases outside the gene matches: 7. The CDR3 totals 19 residues. In nucleotides, the CDR3 is TGTGCTAGTGGTTTGGTACTAGCGGGAGGTCATGGTTCCTACAATGAGCAGTTCTTC. Translation: CASGLVLAGGHGSYNEQFF.

This clone was counted only a few times. The J gene is TRBJ2-5, the V gene TRBV29-1, with 7 bases matching TRBD1. CDR1 SQVTM and CDR2 ANQGSEA come from the germline V gene. J was trimmed by 2 bases and V by 6 bases; bases with no gene match: 9. This CDR3 has 14 amino acids. CDR3 loop: CSVKLGTAQETQYF. The DNA of the CDR3 is TGCAGCGTAAAGCTCGGGACAGCTCAAGAGACCCAGTACTTC.

This clone was seen a handful of times. J is TRBJ1-1 and V is TRBV4-3; a weak D match, TRBD1 (6 bases). CDR1 and CDR2 from the germline V gene are LGHNA and YSLEER. The ends were cut back, 1 base at V and 1 base at J, with 10 bases in the middle. This CDR3 contains 15 residues. In DNA, the CDR3 is TGCGCCAGCAGCCAAGTTTGGGACAAGAACACTGAAGCTTTCTTT. It is translated as CASSQVWDKNTEAFF.

The chain employs TRBV18 and TRBJ2-5, with 7 bases that match TRBD1. Germline CDR1 KGHSH, CDR2 LQKENI. This CDR3 has 13 amino acids. The ends lost 3 bases at V and 3 bases at J; junction bases unmatched: 1. DNA of the CDR3: TGTGCCAGCTCACCCGGGACAGAAGAGACCCAGTACTTC. Translated, it gives CASSPGTEETQYF.

Here the CDR3 DNA reads TGTGCCAGCAGCGAGCAGGGGGCCGGAAACACCATATATTTT. This sequence encodes CASSEQGAGNTIYF. This chain uses TRBV11-2 with TRBJ1-3; 8 nucleotides agree with TRBD1. The CDR3 has 14 amino acids. Germline values: CDR1 SGHAT, CDR2 FQNNGV. J gave up 4 bases and V 5 bases, and 4 bases lay outside the gene matches.